This entry features one T cell receptor beta chain sequence. Its antigen is unknown. The sample comes from a study of T cell repertoires in cytomegalovirus infection. Across the study: Public TCR beta signatures were indicative of both CMV infection and a matching HLA type. Overall study results and limits: CMV carriers having the relevant HLA were flagged by cumulative public TCR beta family frequency. There were HLA-C-restricted CMV-specific TCR beta clonotypes dominating the ex vivo response.

TCRdb independently ran MiXCR on the reads; one entry per CDR3 protein. This table holds roughly 120,000 distinct CDR3 sequences, 10% found once. Looked up from germline, CDR1 is MNHEY and CDR2 is SMNVEV (reference sequence). This CDR3 is 15 amino acids long. After removal of 6 bases from V and 8 bases from J, the junction contained 7 bases not matched to a gene. The chain combines TRBV27 with TRBJ2-1, with 13 positions matching TRBD2. The sample comprised PBMCs, sequenced either directly or after in vitro stimulation (not recorded which). This sequence originates from a human donor in good health (CMV status not recorded). Some clones in this sample may be carry-over from other donors' samples. CDR3 nucleotide sequence: TGTGCCAGCAGGCTCGGACTAGCGGGAGTGGATGAGCAGTTCTTC. This sequence encodes CASRLGLAGVDEQFF.